This TCR beta chain was captured in a study of early T cells in non-severe SARS-CoV-2 infection. Whole-study context: Sequenced material consisted of bulk RNA (from unsorted whole blood), and chains were unpaired. General study results and limits: VDJdb matching, biased toward anti-spike CD8 responses, missed private and CD4 specificities.

This clonotype was observed at least ten times. Its antigen is as yet unknown. V was clipped by 5 bases and J by 1 base, with 9 bases between them. The germline gives CDR1 LNHDA, CDR2 SQIVND (reference sequence). There are 13 residues in the CDR3. Unique molecular identifiers were added to individual cDNA molecules. Each CDR3 protein is one row after TCRdb ran MiXCR on the 5' RACE reads. Of 10,000 to 13,000 distinct CDR3 sequences in the sample, about 4.9% were seen once. Sequences were obtained from whole blood. The chain carries TRBV19 and TRBJ2-7; D uncertain. This receptor was taken from an adult who was a healthcare worker with PCR-confirmed SARS-CoV-2 infection or an uninfected control (not recorded which). The CDR3 region has the DNA TGTGCCAGTAGTGCCGGACGGTCCTACGAGCAGTACTTC. Translated, it gives CASSAGRSYEQYF.